The source of this TCR beta chain is a study of T cells in Graves' hyperthyroidism and ophthalmopathy. The source material, RNA transcripts, was used to amplify TCR beta CDR3 regions. Primed by the HTBI set, a first-round RT-PCR was run on the TCR CDR3. Each CDR3 protein is one row after TCRdb ran MiXCR on the multiplex PCR reads. The sample lists approximately 620,000 distinct CDR3 sequences, over 11% seen once, with 5.8% in the top ten. These patients, aged 18 to 65, had recently diagnosed hyperthyroidism lasting under 2 months. Sample collection date corresponds to first hyperthyroidism diagnosis, prior to any ophthalmopathy symptoms. The germline CDR1 and CDR2 sequences are SQVTM and ANQGSEA. The CDR3 is made up of 12 amino acids. V lost 0 bases and J lost 12, with 14 bases in between. This clonotype was observed at least ten times. Antigen specificity is unknown. Study-wide points: Ophthalmopathy cases were set apart from stable hyperthyroidism by a 13 V-J model.

The sequence was collected from a woman under 40 with Graves' hyperthyroidism that later progressed to Graves' ophthalmopathy. The rearrangement uses TRBV29-1 and TRBJ2-5; D tentatively reads TRBD1 or TRBD2 (5 bases each). Sequencing input: blood. The CDR3 reads CSVEDQGRREYF. The CDR3 DNA is TGCAGCGTTGAAGATCAGGGACGTCGGGAGTACTTC.